This T cell receptor (beta chain) was observed in a study of T cell changes during pregnancy in multiple sclerosis. Sequencing used immunoSEQ multiplex PCR; TCRdb keeps in-frame clones, though not all of them. The sample has more than 55,000 clones, about 89% seen once; the top ten hold around 1.7%. Germline CDR1 MGHRA, CDR2 YSYEKL. The CDR3 totals 17 residues. V was pared by 5 bases and J by 2 bases, with 14 bases of the junction left unmatched. The sequencing used peripheral blood, collected after pregnancy. The chain uses TRBV4-1 and TRBJ2-5; 7 bases match TRBD1. The receptor was isolated from a female donor with multiple sclerosis, enrolled in a pregnancy study. The CDR3 sequence is CASSLAVRRTGQETQYF. The CDR3 coding sequence is TGCGCCAGCAGCTTGGCGGTCCGGAGGACAGGACAAGAGACCCAGTACTTC.